The clone carrying this T cell receptor (beta chain) was detected only a few times. The germline gives CDR1 MNHEY, CDR2 SVGAGI. The length of the CDR3 is 16 residues. Trimming removed 6 bases at V and 10 bases at J, with 25 bases between. TCRdb processed the RT-PCR reads anew with MiXCR; each CDR3 protein has one entry. The profile shows fewer than 800,000 distinct CDR3 sequences, around 14% of them singletons. Sequencing was done on a sample of memory CD4+ T cells from blood. The rearrangement links TRBV6-5 to TRBJ2-1, with a weak D call TRBD2 (6 bases). The sequence derives from a female donor in good health, serving as a healthy control. The CDR3 sequence is CASSGGTAGPRREQFF. The CDR3 bases are TGTGCCAGCAGCGGAGGGACGGCTGGGCCGCGTAGGGAGCAGTTCTTC.